The rows below give T cell receptor beta chains drawn from one sample of a study of control samples from healthy donors and cancer patients. The data were produced by immunoSEQ multiplex PCR, yet TCRdb's version contains in-frame clones alone and is incomplete. The sample lists roughly 70,000 clones; nearly 85% were seen once. Source material: blood. The receptors come from a man in his forties or fifties in good health. Each CDR3 is given with its conserved first and last residue. Fields, in order: D gene, J gene, V gene, clone size, CDR3 protein, CDR3 DNA. The D gene is left open where the match is weak. Expanded clones get a size class; other rows say once, few or many, or leave the size out.

.	TRBJ2-2	TRBV5-4	.	CASSLVWNTGELFF	TGTGCCAGCAGCTTGGTGTGGAACACCGGGGAGCTGTTTTTT
.	TRBJ2-7	TRBV12-3/TRBV12-4	.	CASSNTYEQYF	TGTGCCAGCAGTAACACCTACGAGCAGTACTTC
.	TRBJ1-4	TRBV27	few	CASSNSYNEKLFF	TGTGCCAGCAGTAACAGCTATAATGAAAAACTGTTTTTT
TRBD1	TRBJ2-1	TRBV5-4	.	CATPKGQGINEQFF	TGTGCCACCCCTAAGGGACAGGGGATCAATGAGCAGTTCTTC
TRBD1	TRBJ2-7	TRBV24-1	.	CATRADRGLPYEQYF	TGTGCCACCAGGGCTGACAGGGGGCTACCCTACGAGCAGTACTTC
.	TRBJ1-2	TRBV6-2/TRBV6-3	once	CASSYSGGRDYGYTF	TGTGCCAGCAGTTACTCCGGAGGGAGGGACTATGGCTACACCTTC
TRBD2	TRBJ2-3	TRBV5-1	few	CASSLLAGATDTQYF	TGCGCCAGCAGCCTCCTGGCGGGAGCGACAGATACGCAGTATTTT
.	TRBJ1-3	TRBV28	once	CASSGSGNTIYF	TGTGCCAGCAGTGGCTCTGGAAACACCATATATTTT
.	TRBJ1-5	TRBV24-1	few	CATSDPDQPQHF	TGTGCCACCAGTGATCCGGATCAGCCCCAGCATTTT
.	TRBJ2-1	TRBV11-3	.	CASSPQSWGRSVNEQFF	TGTGCCAGCAGCCCCCAGTCTTGGGGAAGGAGTGTCAATGAGCAGTTCTTC
TRBD1	TRBJ2-7	TRBV6-2/TRBV6-3	once	CASSQSGTAYEQYF	TGTGCCAGCAGCCAGTCCGGGACAGCCTACGAGCAGTACTTC
TRBD2	TRBJ2-5	TRBV7-9	.	CASSFSGRETQYF	TGTGCCAGCAGCTTTAGCGGGAGAGAGACCCAGTACTTC
.	TRBJ2-2	TRBV19	once	CASSIGHLNTGELFF	TGTGCCAGTAGTATTGGACACCTGAACACCGGGGAGCTGTTTTTT
.	TRBJ2-2	TRBV11-3	.	CASRSGGARGRAGELFF	TGTGCCAGCAGATCAGGGGGGGCCAGGGGGAGGGCCGGGGAGCTGTTTTTT
.	TRBJ1-2	TRBV30	.	CAWKGQVAGYTF	TGTGCCTGGAAGGGGCAGGTAGCTGGCTACACCTTC
TRBD2	TRBJ2-3	TRBV7-3	.	CASSVGTSGRLGTQYF	TGTGCCAGCAGCGTCGGGACTAGCGGGAGACTGGGTACGCAGTATTTT
.	TRBJ2-7	TRBV5-1	few	CASSLVAGATYEQYF	TGCGCCAGCAGCTTGGTCGCGGGGGCCACCTACGAGCAGTACTTC
TRBD1	TRBJ2-5	TRBV5-6	.	CASTRFPGQGKETQYF	TGTGCCAGCACACGATTTCCGGGACAGGGGAAAGAGACCCAGTACTTC
TRBD1	TRBJ1-1	TRBV4-1	.	CASSPGDRNTEAFF	TGCGCCAGCAGCCCAGGGGACAGGAACACTGAAGCTTTCTTT
TRBD1	TRBJ2-1	TRBV15	.	CATSRGRQGVYREQFF	TGTGCCACCAGCAGAGGGAGACAGGGTGTCTATCGTGAGCAGTTCTTC
.	TRBJ1-1	TRBV25-1	.	CASSLGRGAAFF	TGTGCCAGCAGCCTCGGTAGGGGCGCGGCTTTCTTT
TRBD1	TRBJ1-4	TRBV6-5	.	CATQGPNEKLFF	TGTGCCACACAGGGGCCTAATGAAAAACTGTTTTTT
.	TRBJ1-1	TRBV18	.	CASSPSLVGAFF	TGTGCCAGCTCACCTTCTCTCGTTGGAGCTTTCTTT
.	TRBJ1-1	TRBV5-1	.	CASRRRPVNTEAFF	TGCGCCAGCAGACGGAGGCCGGTGAACACTGAAGCTTTCTTT
TRBD1	TRBJ1-2	TRBV2	few	CASRGQGGNYGYTF	TGTGCCAGCAGGGGGCAGGGGGGAAACTATGGCTACACCTTC
TRBD1	TRBJ2-7	TRBV5-4	.	CASTPGQGAGEQYF	TGTGCCAGCACCCCGGGGCAGGGGGCTGGCGAGCAGTACTTC
.	TRBJ2-7	TRBV13	.	CASSRRGGGSYEQYF	TGTGCCAGCAGCCGGAGGGGGGGTGGCTCCTACGAGCAGTACTTC
.	TRBJ2-3	TRBV6-5	.	CASRGWDTDTQYF	TGTGCCAGCAGAGGCTGGGATACAGATACGCAGTATTTT
.	TRBJ2-5	TRBV14	.	CASSQENVLQETQYF	TGTGCCAGCAGCCAAGAAAATGTTCTTCAAGAGACCCAGTACTTC
.	TRBJ2-3	TRBV9	.	CASSAASADTQYF	TGTGCCAGCAGCGCAGCTAGCGCAGATACGCAGTATTTT
.	TRBJ2-5	TRBV6-2/TRBV6-3	.	CASSPTASKRETQYF	TGTGCCAGCAGTCCCACGGCCAGTAAGAGGGAGACCCAGTACTTC
.	TRBJ2-5	TRBV6-5	.	CASSPIGLRGTQYF	TGTGCCAGCAGTCCGATAGGTCTGAGAGGGACCCAGTACTTC
TRBD2	TRBJ2-1	TRBV5-1	.	CASASGTGGNEQFF	TGCGCCAGCGCGTCCGGGACGGGGGGCAATGAGCAGTTCTTC
.	TRBJ1-2	TRBV20-1	.	CSASGQGPNYGYTF	TGCAGTGCTAGTGGGCAGGGACCGAACTATGGCTACACCTTC
.	TRBJ1-1	TRBV4-2	.	CASSQDGEVRAEAFF	TGTGCCAGCAGCCAAGATGGGGAAGTGAGGGCTGAAGCTTTCTTT
.	TRBJ2-1	TRBV14	.	CASSRGTTYNEQFF	TGTGCCAGCAGCCGCGGGACCACTTACAATGAGCAGTTCTTC